These 19 T cell receptor beta chains were all obtained from the same sample, sequenced in a study of a mutant IDH1 vaccine in newly diagnosed glioma (dated by TCRdb to the early 2020s). This specimen's time point label, per the study, means: week 47, end of study. Every vaccine dose consisted of 300 ug of a 20-mer mutant IDH1 peptide in Montanide, administered subcutaneously together with topical imiquimod. These TCRs' antigens remain unknown. To prepare the library, the immunoSEQ multiplex PCR assay was applied. This immuneACCESS table, as held by TCRdb, lists in-frame sequences with V and J called but not all clones. Of the missing ones, under half trace to an unresolved V gene in checked studies; the others have no known cause. This sample is represented by more than 50,000 clones; less than 75% of them were singletons. The ten largest make up roughly 5% of the sample. The starting material was peripheral blood mononuclear cells (PBMCs), obtained from a glioma patient whose treatment included an IDH1 peptide vaccine. Receptors originate from a man in his forties with glioma. Some clones in this sample may be carry-over from other donors' samples.

The rearrangement uses TRBV29-1 and TRBJ2-7; 9 nucleotides align to TRBD2. The CDR3 is made up of 18 amino acids. J lost 6 bases, V lost 4 bases, and 22 bases had no gene match. Looked up from germline, CDR1 is SQVTM and CDR2 is ANQGSEA. The CDR3 sequence: CSVGGFAGGTISRPEQYF. CDR3 bases: TGCAGCGTTGGAGGATTTGCGGGGGGGACGATCTCCCGGCCCGAGCAGTACTTC.

This clone was picked up one time. V and J are TRBV18 and TRBJ2-1; D not certain. Germline assignment: CDR1 KGHSH and CDR2 LQKENI. The CDR3 has 13 residues. V gave up 3 bases and J gave up 7 bases, with 10 bases separating them. The CDR3 protein is CASSPGGGNEQFF. CDR3 nucleotides: TGTGCCAGCTCACCGGGTGGTGGGAATGAGCAGTTCTTC.

This chain uses TRBV7-6 with TRBJ1-6; D unclear. V was cut by 5 bases and J by 3 bases, with 11 bases left in between. Germline V lookup: CDR1 SGHVS, CDR2 FNYEAQ. This CDR3 has 15 amino acids. CDR3 residues: CASSPSTNYNSPLHF. CDR3 sequence (DNA): TGTGCCAGCAGCCCTTCCACTAACTATAATTCACCCCTCCACTTT.

This chain joins TRBV4-1 and TRBJ2-5, with D possibly TRBD2 on 6 matching bases. The CDR3 is made up of 15 amino acids. The V and J ends lost 0 bases and 2 bases respectively, with 10 bases between them. In germline, CDR1 is MGHRA, CDR2 YSYEKL. CDR3 protein: CASSQEVTRQETQYF. CDR3 coding DNA: TGCGCCAGCAGCCAAGAGGTGACTAGACAAGAGACCCAGTACTTC.

The chain carries TRBV6-5 and TRBJ2-2; maybe TRBD2 (5 bases). V was trimmed by 0 bases and J by 1 base, leaving 9 bases between them. CDR1 and CDR2 from the germline V gene are MNHEY and SVGAGI. This CDR3 comprises 16 residues. The CDR3 coding sequence is TGTGCCAGCAGTTACTCCCGGGGTGAGAACACCGGGGAGCTGTTTTTT. Translated, it gives CASSYSRGENTGELFF.

V and J are TRBV2 and TRBJ1-6; D is unresolved. The ends were cut back, 5 bases at V and 10 bases at J, with 15 bases in the middle. Looked up from germline, CDR1 is SNHLY and CDR2 is FYNNEI. The CDR3 consists of 14 residues. CDR3 in amino acids: CASSLRPDHSPLHF. CDR3 sequence (DNA): TGTGCCAGCAGTTTACGGCCGGATCACTCACCCCTCCACTTT.

CDR3 residues: CASRNGTNHGYTF. CDR3 bases: TGTGCCAGCAGGAACGGGACAAACCATGGCTACACCTTC. The gene calls are TRBV2 and TRBJ1-2; TRBD1 might be the D (6 bases). This CDR3 has 13 amino acids. Germline V gives CDR1 SNHLY, CDR2 FYNNEI. Trimming pared 6 bases from V and 6 bases from J, leaving 14 bases between.

The chain carries TRBV4-1 and TRBJ2-5; TRBD2 matches at 7 bases. CDR3 length equals 16 residues. Germline CDR1 and CDR2: MGHRA and YSYEKL. V shed 1 base, J shed 2 bases, and the junction held 7 bases outside the gene matches. CDR3 coding DNA: TGCGCCAGCAGCCAAGGGACGGGGAGGGTTCAAGAGACCCAGTACTTC. Translating it yields CASSQGTGRVQETQYF.

The rearrangement joins TRBV28 to TRBJ1-5; D uncertain. The CDR3 covers 13 residues. Per the germline V gene, CDR1 is MDHEN and CDR2 is SYDVKM. V was shortened by 7 bases and J by 6 bases, with 13 bases between the two germline ends. CDR3 sequence: CASKIGGPQPQHF. CDR3 nucleotides: TGTGCCAGCAAGATCGGAGGTCCTCAGCCCCAGCATTTT.

The rearrangement links TRBV13 to TRBJ2-1; 13 positions match TRBD2. J lost 0 bases, V lost 4 bases, and 12 bases had no gene match. The CDR3 has 20 amino acids. Germline V gene lookup returns CDR1 PRHDT and CDR2 FYEKMQ (reference sequence). CDR3 protein: CASSSPGLAGPKSSYNEQFF. DNA of the CDR3: TGTGCCAGCAGCTCGCCGGGACTAGCGGGGCCTAAAAGCTCCTACAATGAGCAGTTCTTC. Based on the CDR3 plus reference TRBV13 and TRBJ2-1, the full variable domain is AAGVIQSPRHLIKEKRETATLKCYPIPRHDTVYWYQQGPGQDPQFLISFYEKMQSDKGSIPDRFSAQQFSDYHSELNMSSLELGDSALYFCASSSPGLAGPKSSYNEQFFGPGTRLTVL.

This CDR3 is CASSFITGELFF. CDR3 DNA sequence: TGTGCCAGCAGCTTTATCACCGGGGAGCTGTTTTTT. The V call is TRBV5-6, the J call TRBJ2-2; D is uncertain. Germline V gene data show CDR1 as SGHDT and CDR2 as YYEEEE. This CDR3 has 12 amino acids. The V and J ends lost 2 bases and 4 bases respectively, with 3 bases between them.

The chain employs TRBV6-5 and TRBJ2-5, with TRBD1 matching 12 bases. Germline V CDR1 and CDR2: MNHEY, SVGAGI. J was trimmed by 10 bases and V by 5 bases; bases with no gene match: 5. This CDR3 has 13 amino acids. The CDR3 DNA reads TGTGCCAGCAGTCGGGACAGGGGGCAGATCCAGTACTTC. Translation: CASSRDRGQIQYF.

The chain carries TRBV18 and TRBJ2-5; perhaps TRBD2 as D (6 bases). This CDR3 spans 14 amino acids. Between the trimmed V and J ends, which lost 4 bases and 5 bases, there was a span of 14 bases. Germline V gene lookup returns CDR1 KGHSH and CDR2 LQKENI. The CDR3 reads CASSRRGASETQYF. CDR3 sequence (DNA): TGTGCCAGCTCACGACGCGGGGCTTCGGAGACCCAGTACTTC.

This clone was seen more than once but under ten times. This chain links TRBV9 with TRBJ1-2; 8 positions agree with TRBD1. The CDR3 loop spans 14 amino acids. CDR1 is SGDLS, CDR2 YYNGEE, per germline. The V segment lost 0 bases and the J segment 3 bases; nucleotides outside the gene matches: 1. The CDR3 DNA is TGTGCCAGCAGCGTAGAGACAGGGGACTATGGCTACACCTTC. This translates into CASSVETGDYGYTF.

This clone showed up just once. The J gene is TRBJ1-6, the V gene TRBV30; TRBD1 matches 8 bases. The CDR3 contains 14 residues. CDR1 is GTSNPN, CDR2 SVGIG, per germline (reference sequence). V gave up 3 bases and J gave up 7 bases; unmatched junction bases: 5. The CDR3 coding sequence is TGTGCCTGGAGCGCAGACAGGGGAAATTCACCCCTCCACTTT. Translation gives CAWSADRGNSPLHF.

J is TRBJ2-6 and V is TRBV2, with D uncertain. The germline V gene encodes CDR1 SNHLY and CDR2 FYNNEI. V was shortened by 6 bases and J by 2 bases, with 11 bases between the two germline ends. The CDR3 covers 15 residues. CDR3 region: CASSVGRTGANVLTF. CDR3 coding DNA: TGTGCCAGCAGCGTCGGACGGACTGGGGCCAACGTCCTGACTTTC.

The J gene is TRBJ2-7, the V gene TRBV29-1; TRBD2 might be the D (6 bases). Deletions cut 7 bases from V and 0 bases from J, with 22 bases between. There are 16 residues in the CDR3. Germline loops: CDR1 SQVTM, CDR2 ANQGSEA. The CDR3 is CSESSWYSGVSYEQYF. CDR3 nucleotides: TGCAGCGAGTCGTCATGGTATAGCGGCGTCTCCTACGAGCAGTACTTC.

The chain is built from TRBV14 and TRBJ2-5; 8 nucleotides agree with TRBD2. The V and J ends lost 3 bases and 2 bases, in that order; junction bases with no gene match: 5. Germline lookup yields CDR1 SGHDN and CDR2 FVKESK. The CDR3 sequence is 15 residues long. Here the CDR3 reads CASSQGLVVQETQYF. The CDR3 nucleotides read TGTGCCAGCAGCCAGGGACTAGTAGTTCAAGAGACCCAGTACTTC.

This chain links TRBV5-1 with TRBJ2-1; weak D call: TRBD1 (7 bases). Germline CDR1 is SGHRS and CDR2 is YFSETQ. V was cut by 4 bases and J by 2 bases, with 13 bases left in between. This CDR3 is 15 amino acids long. DNA of the CDR3: TGCGCCAGCAGCCCGGGGGACAGTGCCTACAATGAGCAGTTCTTC. It codes for CASSPGDSAYNEQFF.